This is a list of T cell receptor beta chains from one sample in a study of human T cells and chemical hapten exposure. TCRdb re-analysed the RACE reads in MiXCR, keeping a single row per CDR3 protein. The data show over 35,000 distinct CDR3 sequences, about 10% seen once. The sequences come from whole blood, collected in connection with sensitization to the hapten diphenylcyclopropenone (DPC). All receptors derive from a man aged 30 to 39 with alopecia areata. Some clones in this sample may be carry-over from other donors' samples. The CDR3 runs from the conserved cysteine through the conserved F or W. Fields, in order: J gene, V gene, CDR3 length, D gene, clone size, CDR3 protein, CDR3 DNA. D genes are given only for firm matches. Size is omitted from some rows. Given values are once, few, many or a class for expanded clones.

J: TRBJ2-5
V: TRBV4-2
length: 16
D: TRBD2
size: few
CDR3: CASSLAGGPTQETQYF
DNA: TGTGCCAGCAGTCTAGCGGGGGGTCCTACCCAAGAGACCCAGTACTTC

J: TRBJ2-3
V: TRBV7-3
length: 15
D: -
size: many
CDR3: CASSFMLSSTDTQYF
DNA: TGTGCCAGCAGCTTTATGTTATCTAGCACAGATACGCAGTATTTT

J: TRBJ2-5
V: TRBV10-3
length: 15
D: TRBD1
size: few
CDR3: CAASRQGASQETQYF
DNA: TGTGCCGCCTCTAGACAGGGGGCGTCTCAAGAGACCCAGTACTTC

J: TRBJ2-3
V: TRBV2
length: 15
D: TRBD2
size: -
CDR3: CATPGLAGLGDTQYF
DNA: TGTGCCACCCCGGGACTAGCGGGGTTGGGAGATACGCAGTATTTT

J: TRBJ1-2
V: TRBV7-2
length: 13
D: -
size: many
CDR3: CASSSPSGYGYTF
DNA: TGTGCCAGCAGCTCACCCAGCGGATATGGCTACACCTTC

J: TRBJ2-4
V: TRBV12-3/TRBV12-4
length: 18
D: TRBD1
size: -
CDR3: CASSLGQGSVIAKNIQYF
DNA: TGTGCCAGCAGTTTAGGACAGGGATCGGTTATAGCCAAAAACATTCAGTACTTC

J: TRBJ1-1
V: TRBV20-1
length: 12
D: TRBD1
size: many
CDR3: CSARQGATEAFF
DNA: TGCAGTGCTCGACAGGGGGCGACTGAAGCTTTCTTT

J: TRBJ2-2
V: TRBV7-6
length: 14
D: TRBD2
size: many
CDR3: CASTLAGEAGELFF
DNA: TGTGCCAGCACCTTAGCGGGAGAGGCCGGGGAGCTGTTTTTT

J: TRBJ1-4
V: TRBV20-1
length: 12
D: -
size: few
CDR3: CSASGPNEKLFF
DNA: TGCAGTGCTAGTGGGCCCAATGAAAAACTGTTTTTT

J: TRBJ2-1
V: TRBV20-1
length: 14
D: TRBD1
size: few
CDR3: CSARVTRGRNEQFF
DNA: TGCAGTGCTAGAGTTACCAGGGGGCGGAATGAGCAGTTCTTC

J: TRBJ2-2
V: TRBV19
length: 15
D: -
size: many
CDR3: CASSIGRRNTGELFF
DNA: TGTGCCAGTAGTATCGGCCGACGGAACACCGGGGAGCTGTTTTTT

J: TRBJ2-7
V: TRBV7-9
length: 12
D: -
size: many
CDR3: CASSPGTYEQYF
DNA: TGTGCCAGCAGCCCAGGAACCTACGAGCAGTACTTC

J: TRBJ2-3
V: TRBV14
length: 13
D: -
size: many
CDR3: CASSPAGSNTQYF
DNA: TGTGCCAGCAGCCCAGCCGGATCGAATACGCAGTATTTT

J: TRBJ2-1
V: TRBV12-3/TRBV12-4
length: 11
D: -
size: few
CDR3: CASSLSRKQFF
DNA: TGTGCCAGCAGTTTAAGCCGAAAGCAGTTCTTC

J: TRBJ2-3
V: TRBV20-1
length: 15
D: -
size: many
CDR3: CSARAAGWGPDTQYF
DNA: TGCAGTGCTAGAGCGGCGGGATGGGGCCCAGATACGCAGTATTTT

J: TRBJ2-4
V: TRBV29-1
length: 12
D: -
size: many
CDR3: CSVGGGGNIQYF
DNA: TGCAGCGTTGGGGGTGGTGGAAACATTCAGTACTTC

J: TRBJ2-3
V: TRBV10-2
length: 16
D: TRBD2
size: many
CDR3: CASSDLAGGQTDTQYF
DNA: TGCGCCAGCAGTGATTTAGCGGGGGGGCAGACAGATACGCAGTATTTT

J: TRBJ2-1
V: TRBV20-1
length: 16
D: TRBD2
size: many
CDR3: CSADPARTSGEGEQFF
DNA: TGCAGTGCAGACCCGGCCCGGACTAGCGGGGAGGGTGAGCAGTTCTTC

J: TRBJ1-5
V: TRBV20-1
length: 13
D: -
size: few
CDR3: CSARDSLNQPQHF
DNA: TGCAGTGCTAGGGACAGCCTTAATCAGCCCCAGCATTTT

J: TRBJ1-1
V: TRBV6-1
length: 13
D: -
size: few
CDR3: CASSDQGLREAFF
DNA: TGTGCCAGCAGTGACCAGGGACTGAGAGAAGCTTTCTTT

J: TRBJ2-1
V: TRBV29-1
length: 13
D: -
size: -
CDR3: CSVEESGAGEQFF
DNA: TGCAGCGTTGAAGAATCAGGGGCAGGTGAGCAGTTCTTC